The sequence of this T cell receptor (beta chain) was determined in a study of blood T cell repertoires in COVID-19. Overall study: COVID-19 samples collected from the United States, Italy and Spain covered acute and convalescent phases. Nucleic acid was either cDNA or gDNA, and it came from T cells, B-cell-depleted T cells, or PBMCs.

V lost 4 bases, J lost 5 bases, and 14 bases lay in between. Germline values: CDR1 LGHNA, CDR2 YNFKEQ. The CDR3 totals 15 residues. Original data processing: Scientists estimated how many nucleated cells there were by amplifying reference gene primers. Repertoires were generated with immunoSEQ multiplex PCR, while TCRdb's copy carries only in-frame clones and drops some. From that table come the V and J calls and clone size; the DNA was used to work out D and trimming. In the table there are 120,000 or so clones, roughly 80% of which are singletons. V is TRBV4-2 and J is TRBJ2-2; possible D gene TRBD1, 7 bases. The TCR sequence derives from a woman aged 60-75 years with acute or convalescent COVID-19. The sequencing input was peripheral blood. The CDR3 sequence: CASSPGDRETGELFF. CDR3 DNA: TGTGCCAGCAGCCCGGGGGACAGAGAGACCGGGGAGCTGTTTTTT.